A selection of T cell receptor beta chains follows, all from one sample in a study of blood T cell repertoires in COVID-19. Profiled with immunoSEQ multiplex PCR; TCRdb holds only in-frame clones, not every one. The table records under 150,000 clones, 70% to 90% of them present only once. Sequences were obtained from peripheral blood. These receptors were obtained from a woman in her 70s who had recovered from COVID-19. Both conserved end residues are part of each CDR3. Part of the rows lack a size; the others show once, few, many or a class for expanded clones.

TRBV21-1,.,CASSPGQGEKLFF
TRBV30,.,CAWTLGTGIYGYTF
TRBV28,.,CASSLRSRGVAIDTEAFF
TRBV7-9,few,CASSLGGQLNTEAFF
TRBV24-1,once,CATAENPGHEQYF
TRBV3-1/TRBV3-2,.,CASSHLRETQYF
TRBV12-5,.,CASGLDRDIGQPQHF
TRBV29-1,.,CSVRLQGGNTEAFF
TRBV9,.,CASSVGGTGTGEQFF
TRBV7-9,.,CASSLLAGSWTDTQYF
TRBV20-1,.,CSANFGYGYTF
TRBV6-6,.,CASGGGQGLGNSPLHF
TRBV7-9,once,CASSLGGAGGSTDTQYF
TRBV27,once,CASSYQWLNTGELFF
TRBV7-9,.,CASSSGLAGGLYNEQFF
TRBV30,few,CAWMRLGSYGYTF
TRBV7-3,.,CASSLRSGVRSPGELFF
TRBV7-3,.,CASSPGHGYGELFF
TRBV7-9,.,CASSAPPPTRLVYF
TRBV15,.,CATSRDNPGLGDEQFF
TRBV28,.,CASSFPTALDTYEQYF
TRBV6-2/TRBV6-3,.,CASSRDGGGFSEAFF
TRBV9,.,CASTSGRPRGTGELFF
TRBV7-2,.,CASSLQRGEETQYF
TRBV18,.,CASSDRTPGEAFF
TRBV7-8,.,CASSLNLAGGPVTQYF
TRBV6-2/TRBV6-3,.,CASSRLAGVAGELFF
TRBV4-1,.,CASSQDRGDRGETQYF
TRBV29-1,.,CSVVSGGAADTQYF
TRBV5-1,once,CASSLVPGQGKEKLFF
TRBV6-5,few,CASSLRQGPDQPQHF
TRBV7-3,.,CASSSQGGYNEQFF
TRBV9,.,CASSGDTFFSGANVLTF
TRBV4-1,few,CASSRGQGTDGELFF
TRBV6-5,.,CASSSDRLGTQYF
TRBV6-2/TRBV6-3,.,CASSRDRDNSPLHF
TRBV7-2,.,CASSLYGQSDEKLFF
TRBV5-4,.,CASRPGQGFEQYF
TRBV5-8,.,CASSLEAADNSPLHF
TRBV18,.,CASSASSGSRNTGELFF
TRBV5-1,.,CASSLAGLAGAETQYF
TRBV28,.,CASSWPGQGAVKLFF